The T cell receptor beta chain under discussion was sequenced for a study of response to subunit inactivated influenza vaccine (dated by TCRdb to 2017 to 2018). Study-wide context: The study used deep quantitative T cell receptor repertoire profiling to track responses to a trivalent subunit inactivated influenza vaccine.

About this clonotype: Its antigen is not yet known. The record has no base qualities; no much larger clone is one base away.

The CDR3 runs 14 amino acids, cysteine and phenylalanine included. The retained sequence is limited to the CDR3, 42 bases, with the frame set at the first base. According to the germline V gene, CDR1 reads SGHAT and CDR2 reads FQNNGV. Germline trimming: 5 bases from V, 4 bases from J; junction bases outside gene matches: 6. Library method: RT-PCR. The data were produced on an Illumina HiSeq 2500. The public reads were reprocessed in TCRdb via fastp at Q25 and MiXCR, keeping in-frame beta chains. Identical CDR3 protein sequences are pooled into one entry, listed with their most common genes and DNA. The table for this sample lists about 800,000 distinct CDR3 sequences; 21% of them were counted only once. The ten largest account for about 10% of the sample. Broader findings and caveats from the paper: The authors proposed that each seasonal influenza vaccination may bring in only a limited number of new T cells.

The clonotype originates from a man aged 50-59 years who received an inactivated influenza vaccine. Donor details come from another sample of the same person, matched by shared clones. The sequences come from PBMCs from blood, collected about 5 days after vaccination. The rearrangement combines TRBV11-2 with TRBJ2-7; 9 bases in between match TRBD1. The encoded CDR3 is CASSVGQGLYEQYF. The DNA reads TGTGCCAGCAGCGTGGGACAGGGATTATACGAGCAGTACTTC.